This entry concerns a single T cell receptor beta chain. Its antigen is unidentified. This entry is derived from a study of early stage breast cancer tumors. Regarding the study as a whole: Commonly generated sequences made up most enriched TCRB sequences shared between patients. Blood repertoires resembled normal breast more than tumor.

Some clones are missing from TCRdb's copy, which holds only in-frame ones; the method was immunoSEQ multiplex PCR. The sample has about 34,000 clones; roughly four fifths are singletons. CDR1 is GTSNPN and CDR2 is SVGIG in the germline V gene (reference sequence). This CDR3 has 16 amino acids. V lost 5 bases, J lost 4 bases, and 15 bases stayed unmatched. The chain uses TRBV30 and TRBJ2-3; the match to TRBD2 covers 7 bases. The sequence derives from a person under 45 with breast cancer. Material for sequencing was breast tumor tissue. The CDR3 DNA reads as TGTGCCTGGGGGCCCCGCTCGCGGGAGATTTCAGATACGCAGTATTTT. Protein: CAWGPRSREISDTQYF.